This record concerns one T cell receptor (beta chain) sequence. Germline V lookup: CDR1 SGHTS, CDR2 YDEGEE. V shed 4 bases and J 6 bases; nucleotides not matched to a gene: 20. The length of the CDR3 is 19 residues. The record originates from a study of blood T cell repertoires in COVID-19. In the original analysis: Estimation of nucleated cell counts was performed using reference gene primer amplification. The data were produced by immunoSEQ multiplex PCR, yet TCRdb's version contains in-frame clones alone and is incomplete. V and J calls and clone size come straight from that table; D and trimming were deduced from the DNA. The sample contains approximately 380,000 clones, around 85% of which appear only once.

The specimen sequenced was peripheral blood. This receptor was obtained from a woman younger than 30 with acute or convalescent COVID-19. The V call is TRBV5-8, the J call TRBJ1-2, with 11 bases aligning to TRBD1. CDR3 loop: CASSASGHGTGGSLDGYTF. CDR3 bases: TGTGCCAGCAGCGCCTCCGGCCACGGGACAGGGGGAAGTTTGGATGGCTACACCTTC.